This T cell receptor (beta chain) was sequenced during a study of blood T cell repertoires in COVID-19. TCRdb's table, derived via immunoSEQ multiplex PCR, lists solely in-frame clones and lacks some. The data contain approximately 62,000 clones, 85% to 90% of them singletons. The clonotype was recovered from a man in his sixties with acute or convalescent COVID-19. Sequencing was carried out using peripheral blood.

This CDR3 is CASSYGARASYEQYF. Here the CDR3 DNA reads TGTGCCAGCAGTTACGGGGCGCGCGCTTCCTACGAGCAGTACTTC. This chain uses TRBV6-5 with TRBJ2-7; weak D call: TRBD1 (5 bases). The CDR3 is 15 residues long. The V gene's germline CDR1 is MNHEY and CDR2 SVGAGI. The V and J ends lost 2 bases and 1 base respectively, with 12 bases between them.